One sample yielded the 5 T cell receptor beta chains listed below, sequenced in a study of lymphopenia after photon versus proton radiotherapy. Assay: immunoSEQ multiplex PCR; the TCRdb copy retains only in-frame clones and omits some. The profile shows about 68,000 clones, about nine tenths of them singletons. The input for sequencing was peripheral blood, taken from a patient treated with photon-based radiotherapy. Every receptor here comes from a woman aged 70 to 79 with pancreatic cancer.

CDR3 amino acids: CASSLGLAAYNEQFF. CDR3 DNA: TGTGCCAGCAGCTTAGGGCTAGCGGCCTACAATGAGCAGTTCTTC. The genes are TRBV7-8 and TRBJ2-1, with 7 bases matching TRBD2. J gave up 2 bases and V 1 base, and 2 bases lay outside the gene matches. Per germline, CDR1 SGHVS and CDR2 FQNEAQ. The CDR3 length is 15 residues.

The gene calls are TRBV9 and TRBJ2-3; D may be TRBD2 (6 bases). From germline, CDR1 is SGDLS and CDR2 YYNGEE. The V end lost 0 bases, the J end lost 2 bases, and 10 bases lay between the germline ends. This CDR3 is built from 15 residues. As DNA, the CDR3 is TGTGCCAGCAGCGTAGCGGGAGTGATCACAGATACGCAGTATTTT. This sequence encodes CASSVAGVITDTQYF.

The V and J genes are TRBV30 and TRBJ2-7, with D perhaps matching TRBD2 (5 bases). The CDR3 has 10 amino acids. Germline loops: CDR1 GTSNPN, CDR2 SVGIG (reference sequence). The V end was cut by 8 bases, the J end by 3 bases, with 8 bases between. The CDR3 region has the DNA TGTGCCCTGGGAGTCTACGAGCAGTACTTC. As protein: CALGVYEQYF.

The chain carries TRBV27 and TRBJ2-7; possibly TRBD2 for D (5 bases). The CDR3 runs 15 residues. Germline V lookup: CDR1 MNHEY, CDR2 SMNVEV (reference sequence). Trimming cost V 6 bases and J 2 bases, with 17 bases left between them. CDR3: CASRLGRLNAYEQYF. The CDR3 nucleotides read TGTGCCAGCAGACTAGGAAGACTAAATGCCTACGAGCAGTACTTC.

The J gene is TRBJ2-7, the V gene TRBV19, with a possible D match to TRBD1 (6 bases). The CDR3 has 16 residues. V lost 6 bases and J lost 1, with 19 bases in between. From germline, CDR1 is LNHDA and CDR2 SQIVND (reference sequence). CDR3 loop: CASRPSLRGTSYEQYF. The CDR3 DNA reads TGTGCCAGTAGACCCTCATTGAGGGGGACGTCCTACGAGCAGTACTTC.